One and the same sample provided the 21 T cell receptor beta chains below, sequenced in a study of blood T cell repertoires in COVID-19 (dated by TCRdb to about 2020). The receptor library was made with the immunoSEQ multiplex PCR assay. This is the immuneACCESS table as TCRdb keeps it, with only in-frame sequences that have V and J called. A part of the clones is gone; compared with another copy, unresolved V genes explain less than half, and the rest is unexplained. A total of a few hundred thousand clones appear in this sample, approximately 88% of them only once. Roughly 6.9% of the sample goes to the ten largest clones. The sample was peripheral blood. Receptors originate from a young woman who had recovered from COVID-19.

The J gene is TRBJ2-3, the V gene TRBV7-7; 8 bases are a match to TRBD2. From germline, CDR1 is SSHAT and CDR2 FNYEAQ (reference sequence). Trimming removed 5 bases from V and 0 bases from J; junction bases left unmatched: 4. The CDR3 spans 15 residues. DNA for the CDR3: TGTGCCAGCAGCCCCTTAGCGGGGAGCACAGATACGCAGTATTTT. Protein: CASSPLAGSTDTQYF.

The rearrangement joins TRBV27 to TRBJ2-3; TRBD1 is a possible D gene (5 bases). CDR1 MNHEY and CDR2 SMNVEV come from the germline V gene (reference sequence). The CDR3 spans 15 residues. V dropped 3 bases and J dropped 0 bases, with 10 bases sitting between them. The CDR3 DNA reads TGTGCCAGCAGTTTGTACGACAGCAGCACAGATACGCAGTATTTT. Protein sequence: CASSLYDSSTDTQYF.

V usage is TRBV10-3 and J usage is TRBJ2-3; D perhaps matches TRBD1 (6 bases). From germline, CDR1 is ENHRY and CDR2 SYGVKD. V lost 6 bases to trimming and J lost 0 bases, with 10 bases between them. This CDR3 is 14 amino acids long. The CDR3 DNA reads as TGTGCCATCAGACAGGGACCTAGCACAGATACGCAGTATTTT. Translating it yields CAIRQGPSTDTQYF.

This chain uses TRBV28 with TRBJ1-2; D is uncertain. CDR1 is MDHEN and CDR2 is SYDVKM in the germline V gene. V lost 4 bases to trimming and J lost 7 bases, with 13 bases between them. The length of the CDR3 is 13 residues. CDR3 DNA sequence: TGTGCCAGCAGTTATGAGGGCGCCAGTGGCTACACCTTC. Protein sequence: CASSYEGASGYTF.

This clone appeared a single time. CDR3 nucleotide sequence: TGTGCCAGCAGTTTACGCGCAGCGGGGCTAAGCACCGGGGAGCTGTTTTTT. Amino acid sequence: CASSLRAAGLSTGELFF. The V and J genes are TRBV28 and TRBJ2-2, with 7 bases matching TRBD2. V shed 2 bases, J shed 4 bases, and the junction held 10 bases outside the gene matches. Germline-derived CDR1 and CDR2 are MDHEN and SYDVKM. The CDR3 sequence is 17 residues long.

V is TRBV10-3 and J is TRBJ1-2, with no clear D. Trimming cost V 3 bases and J 2 bases, with 4 bases left between them. This CDR3 region has 12 residues. Germline V gives CDR1 ENHRY, CDR2 SYGVKD. The CDR3 loop is CAISEQNYGYTF. The DNA of the CDR3 is TGTGCCATCAGTGAACAGAACTATGGCTACACCTTC.

The chain links TRBV27 to TRBJ1-6; 9 positions agree with TRBD1. Germline-derived CDR1 and CDR2 are MNHEY and SMNVEV (reference sequence). Trimming at V came to 5 bases and at J to 8 bases, leaving 13 bases not matched to a gene. The CDR3 runs 17 residues. CDR3 coding DNA: TGTGCCAGCAGTCCAGGACAGGGGATGTATTACGATTCACCCCTCCACTTT. Amino acids: CASSPGQGMYYDSPLHF.

This chain uses TRBV11-2 with TRBJ2-2; D not certain. Trimming pared 2 bases from V and 6 bases from J, leaving 10 bases between. CDR1 SGHAT and CDR2 FQNNGV come from the germline V gene. This CDR3 has 14 residues. The CDR3 reads CASSLRLGAGELFF. CDR3 DNA: TGTGCCAGCAGCTTAAGGCTAGGCGCCGGGGAGCTGTTTTTT.

This clone came up a few times. V usage is TRBV5-6 and J usage is TRBJ1-2; D is unclear. Germline assignment: CDR1 SGHDT and CDR2 YYEEEE. This CDR3 is 13 amino acids long. Trimming stripped 1 base from V and 4 bases from J, with 8 bases between. CDR3 nucleotides: TGTGCCAGCAGCTTGTTGGCCGCCTATGGCTACACCTTC. Its translation: CASSLLAAYGYTF.

The chain carries TRBV4-1 and TRBJ1-4; D is ambiguous. The germline V and J ends were trimmed by 1 base and 8 bases, with 8 bases remaining between them. Per the germline V gene, CDR1 is MGHRA and CDR2 is YSYEKL. CDR3 size: 13 residues. CDR3 coding DNA: TGCGCCAGCAGCCAAGGACCGGGGGAAAAACTGTTTTTT. Protein product: CASSQGPGEKLFF.

The chain has TRBV19 and TRBJ2-1; 7 bases line up with TRBD2. Germline CDR1 reads LNHDA; CDR2 reads SQIVND (reference sequence). The J segment lost 6 bases and the V segment lost 4 bases, leaving 15 bases of the junction unmatched. There are 17 residues in the CDR3. CDR3: CASSTRSAGVGVNEQFF. The CDR3, as DNA: TGTGCCAGTAGTACCCGTTCGGCGGGGGTTGGTGTCAATGAGCAGTTCTTC.

Only a few counts were recorded for this clone. CDR3 in amino acids: CASSLQLGALYGYTF. The CDR3 DNA reads as TGTGCCAGCAGCTTACAGTTGGGAGCTCTCTATGGCTACACCTTC. The chain joins TRBV7-2 to TRBJ1-2; D unresolved. Germline values: CDR1 SGHTA, CDR2 FQGNSA. This CDR3 has 15 residues. Trimming stripped 2 bases from V and 4 bases from J, with 14 bases between.

The chain links TRBV5-1 to TRBJ2-3, with a possible D match to TRBD2 (5 bases). V lost 4 bases and J 3 bases, leaving 15 bases between the germline ends. Germline V lookup: CDR1 SGHRS, CDR2 YFSETQ. The CDR3 has 15 residues. The CDR3 bases are TGCGCCAGCAGCCTTCTGGACTCCACGACAGATACGCAGTATTTT. Translated: CASSLLDSTTDTQYF.

The chain has TRBV15 and TRBJ2-3, with 7 nucleotides matching TRBD1. V dropped 2 bases and J dropped 5; count of bases not matched to a gene: 10. The CDR3 runs to 16 residues. The germline V gene has CDR1 LNHNV and CDR2 YYDKDF (reference sequence). CDR3 DNA sequence: TGTGCCACCAGCAGATCCCGACAGGGAACCCAAGATACGCAGTATTTT. This sequence encodes CATSRSRQGTQDTQYF.

V usage is TRBV2 and J usage is TRBJ1-1; D unresolved. CDR1 and CDR2 from the germline V gene are SNHLY and FYNNEI. This CDR3 has 14 amino acids. V lost 4 bases and J lost 1, with 10 bases in between. In nucleotides, the CDR3 is TGTGCCAGCAGTGTGTCGCGGAGGAACACTGAAGCTTTCTTT. It encodes CASSVSRRNTEAFF.

The rearrangement links TRBV5-5 to TRBJ2-5; D possibly corresponds to TRBD2 (5 bases). The CDR3 totals 18 residues. Trimming left V 0 bases short and J 1 base short, with 19 bases between. CDR1 is SGHKS and CDR2 is YYEKEE in the germline V gene (reference sequence). CDR3 amino acids: CASSLGVLRGSPQETQYF. CDR3 DNA: TGTGCCAGCAGCTTGGGGGTATTAAGAGGGTCCCCCCAAGAGACCCAGTACTTC.

V is TRBV7-2 and J is TRBJ1-5; perhaps TRBD1 as D (6 bases). Trimming removed 5 bases at V and 1 base at J, with 15 bases between. Germline lookup yields CDR1 SGHTA and CDR2 FQGNSA. This CDR3 has 16 residues. The CDR3 sequence is CASSTQGTGSNQPQHF. CDR3 bases: TGTGCCAGCAGCACCCAGGGGACGGGGAGCAATCAGCCCCAGCATTTT.

The chain recombines TRBV7-2 with TRBJ2-7; a weak D match, TRBD1 (6 bases). The V and J ends lost 6 bases and 4 bases respectively, with 13 bases between them. This CDR3 comprises 13 residues. Germline V gene sequence: CDR1 SGHTA, CDR2 FQGNSA. The CDR3 region has the DNA TGTGCCAGCAGGTTTGGGACAAAGTACGAGCAGTACTTC. It yields the protein CASRFGTKYEQYF.

The V gene is TRBV7-6, the J gene TRBJ2-1; 8 bases align to TRBD1. Germline assignment: CDR1 SGHVS and CDR2 FNYEAQ. The J segment lost 3 bases and the V segment lost 6 bases, leaving 10 bases of the junction unmatched. This CDR3 is 16 amino acids long. CDR3: CASSPTGTGLYNEQFF. CDR3 coding DNA: TGTGCCAGCAGTCCAACCGGGACAGGCCTCTACAATGAGCAGTTCTTC.

The chain has TRBV6-5 and TRBJ2-3; perhaps TRBD2 as D (7 bases). Germline V gene data show CDR1 as MNHEY and CDR2 as SVGAGI. Trimming left V 6 bases short and J 6 bases short, with 16 bases between. This CDR3 contains 14 residues. CDR3 protein: CASSTGTTMDTQYF. In DNA form, the CDR3 reads TGTGCCAGCAGCACAGGGACTACTATGGATACGCAGTATTTT.

This rearrangement joins TRBV3-1 (or the pseudogene TRBV3-2) to TRBJ2-7, with TRBD2 matching 9 bases. This CDR3 contains 16 residues. Trimming cost V 1 base and J 2 bases; bases outside gene matches: 6. CDR1 and CDR2 from the germline V gene are LGHDT and YNNKEL (reference sequence). The CDR3 is CASSQALAGFAYEQYF. The CDR3 DNA reads as TGTGCCAGCAGCCAAGCTCTAGCGGGGTTTGCCTACGAGCAGTACTTC.